Shown below are 20 T cell receptor beta chains from a single sample sequenced in a study of blood T cells in healthy people across ages (dated by TCRdb to 2015 to 2017). Libraries were constructed by 5' RACE. Sequencer: Illumina HiSeq 2500. A second about 7 to 12 cycle PCR used a sample-barcoded 5' primer and a J-beta primer mix. The raw public reads went through TCRdb reprocessing: fastp at Q25, MiXCR clone calling, in-frame beta chains kept. Rows with one shared CDR3 protein collapse into an entry with the most common genes and DNA. In this sample the table shows roughly 900,000 distinct CDR3 sequences, about 30% of which occur a single time. Roughly 17% of the sample is held by the ten biggest clonotypes. The specimen sequenced was blood. Receptors originate from a woman older than 75 in good health.

This clonotype appeared a few times. The V and J genes are TRBV5-1 and TRBJ2-2, with 11 positions matching TRBD2. Per germline, CDR1 SGHRS and CDR2 YFSETQ. V was pared by 3 bases and J by 6 bases, with 7 bases of the junction left unmatched. The CDR3 spans 16 residues. DNA for the CDR3: TGCGCCAGCAGCTCGACTAGCGGGGTGTCTGCCGGGGAGCTGTTTTTT. It specifies CASSSTSGVSAGELFF. Complete variable domain (other parts from reference TRBV5-1 and TRBJ2-2): KAGVTQTPRYLIKTRGQQVTLSCSPISGHRSVSWYQQTPGQGLQFLFEYFSETQRNKGNFPGRFSGRQFSNSRSEMNVSTLELGDSALYLCASSSTSGVSAGELFFGEGSRLTVL.

The chain links TRBV20-1 to TRBJ2-7; D gene unclear. Trimming shortened V by 4 bases and J by 2 bases, and 12 bases separated the two germline ends. Germline-derived CDR1 and CDR2 are DFQATT and SNEGSKA (reference sequence). CDR3 length: 13 amino acids. Here the CDR3 DNA reads TGCAGTGCTAATCGAGGCAGCACCTACGAGCAGTACTTC. Translating it yields CSANRGSTYEQYF.

The sample holds a few counts of this clonotype. The chain joins TRBV14 to TRBJ2-2; D is unclear. V was pared by 1 base and J by 0 bases, with 6 bases between. The CDR3 sequence is 15 residues long. The V gene's germline CDR1 is SGHDN and CDR2 FVKESK. CDR3 nucleotides: TGTGCCAGCAGCCAAGGGGGATCGAACACCGGGGAGCTGTTTTTT. Amino acids: CASSQGGSNTGELFF.

Comment on this clonotype: The germline gene is not matched at one end of the junction; a read error may be the cause. The CDR3 spells CVSSLIGVNSPLHF. CDR3 in DNA: TGTGTCAGCAGCTTAATCGGGGTGAATTCACCCCTCCACTTT. The chain uses TRBV7-9 and TRBJ1-6; D gene uncertain. From germline, CDR1 is SEHNR and CDR2 FQNEAQ (reference sequence). The CDR3 has 14 residues.

On this clonotype: Just one base apart from a much larger clone, this may be a read error. This chain uses TRBV7-2 with TRBJ2-5, with 10 bases aligning to TRBD2. Matching the DNA end better, TRBJ2-7 makes the J call doubtful. The CDR3 extends over 14 amino acids. Germline V CDR1 and CDR2: SGHTA, FQGNSA. The CDR3: CASQRAGGQYEQYF. CDR3 DNA: TGTGCCAGCCAGCGAGCGGGGGGGCAATACGAGCAGTACTTC.

This chain connects TRBV7-2 to TRBJ1-2; possible D gene TRBD1, 5 bases. This CDR3 has 17 amino acids. Germline CDR1 is SGHTA and CDR2 is FQGNSA. V was shortened by 1 base and J by 2 bases, with 17 bases between the two germline ends. As DNA, the CDR3 is TGTGCCAGCAGCTTAGTCGCGGGGGGAATACAGAACTATGGCTACACCTTC. Translation gives CASSLVAGGIQNYGYTF.

This clonotype has a count of ten or more. The CDR3: CASSLSIWGRQETQYF. The CDR3 nucleotides are TGCGCCAGCAGCTTGTCTATATGGGGACGGCAAGAGACCCAGTACTTC. The chain joins TRBV5-1 to TRBJ2-5; D is possibly TRBD1 or TRBD2 (5 bases each). Trimming cost V 1 base and J 2 bases, with 15 bases left between them. CDR1 is SGHRS, CDR2 YFSETQ, per germline. The CDR3 totals 16 residues.

This clonotype was detected many times. The chain has TRBV6-2 or TRBV6-3 and TRBJ2-5; 10 nucleotides agree with TRBD2. The V gene end was trimmed by 0 bases and the J gene end by 2 bases; junction bases not matched to a gene: 3. The germline CDR1 and CDR2 sequences are MNHEY and SVGEGT. The CDR3 runs 16 residues. CDR3 sequence reads: CASSYSISGGQETQYF. The CDR3 DNA follows: TGTGCCAGCAGTTACTCGATTAGCGGGGGGCAAGAGACCCAGTACTTC.

V is TRBV2 and J is TRBJ2-2; D perhaps matches TRBD2 (6 bases). The CDR3 is 16 residues long. CDR1 is SNHLY, CDR2 FYNNEI, per germline. V was trimmed by 5 bases and J by 7 bases, leaving 20 bases between them. CDR3 coding DNA: TGTGCCAGCAGTCCCACCTCGGGACTCGGCGGCGGGGAGCTGTTTTTT. Protein sequence: CASSPTSGLGGGELFF.

This clonotype was seen more than once but under ten times. The chain couples TRBV30 to TRBJ1-4; the D gene is possibly TRBD1 (5 bases). Trimming removed 2 bases at V and 3 bases at J, with 10 bases between. This CDR3 is built from 14 residues. Germline V lookup: CDR1 GTSNPN, CDR2 SVGIG (reference sequence). The chain's CDR3 is CAWSRTNSNEKLFF. The CDR3 DNA sequence: TGTGCCTGGAGTAGGACAAACTCTAATGAAAAACTGTTTTTT. The variable domain in full, with the rest retrieved from reference TRBV30 and TRBJ1-4, is SQTIHQWPATLVQPVGSPLSLECTVEGTSNPNLYWYRQAAGRGLQLLFYSVGIGQISSEVPQNLSASRPQDRQFILSSKKLLLSDSGFYLCAWSRTNSNEKLFFGSGTQLSVL.

On this clonotype: A much larger clone lies one base from this, so it may be a read error. This chain links TRBV7-2 with TRBJ2-1, with 9 positions matching TRBD2. CDR3 length: 16 amino acids. The germline V gene encodes CDR1 SGHTA and CDR2 FQGNSA. The CDR3: CASSLRGGANPNEQCF. As DNA, the CDR3 is TGTGCCAGCAGCTTGCGGGGGGGGGCCAATCCAAATGAGCAGTGCTTC.

The sample holds many counts of this clonotype. The chain couples TRBV24-1 to TRBJ2-5; D might be TRBD2 (7 bases). V lost 3 bases and J 5 bases, leaving 15 bases between the germline ends. CDR3 size: 15 residues. Germline V gene data show CDR1 as KGHDR and CDR2 as SFDVKD. The CDR3 sequence: CATSDHGGAGETQYF. CDR3 coding DNA: TGTGCCACCAGTGATCATGGGGGGGCTGGGGAGACCCAGTACTTC.

Of note for this clonotype: At one boundary the junction diverges from the germline segment, which might be a read error. V usage is TRBV29-1 and J usage is TRBJ1-1; 8 bases match TRBD1. The CDR3 is 18 amino acids. Germline CDR1 reads SQVTM; CDR2 reads ANQGSEA. CDR3: CSVLTRGRYNIQNTGAFF. The CDR3 DNA sequence: TGCAGCGTGTTAACCAGGGGGCGATACAATATTCAGAACACTGGAGCTTTCTTT.

The chain has TRBV10-3 and TRBJ2-5, with TRBD1 matching over 8 bases. The V segment lost 3 bases and the J segment 4 bases; nucleotides outside the gene matches: 7. In germline, CDR1 is ENHRY, CDR2 SYGVKD. This CDR3 has 15 residues. CDR3 residues: CAISDQGALGETQYF. Written as DNA, the CDR3 is TGTGCCATCAGTGATCAGGGGGCGCTAGGAGAGACCCAGTACTTC.

This clonotype has ten or more counts. This CDR3 reads CASSNYRGEQYF. The CDR3 DNA is TGTGCCAGCAGTAACTACAGGGGGGAGCAGTACTTC. The J gene is TRBJ2-7, the V gene TRBV6-5; the match to TRBD1 covers 8 bases. Germline V lookup: CDR1 MNHEY, CDR2 SVGAGI. The CDR3 is 12 residues long. The J segment lost 7 bases and the V segment lost 5 bases, leaving 4 bases of the junction unmatched.

About this clonotype: The conserved final phenylalanine or tryptophan is absent from the CDR3, which likely points to a read error. It is unclear where the CDR3 begins or ends on the DNA, so no DNA is shown, and the CDR3 is as TCRdb lists it. The rearrangement links TRBV12-3 or TRBV12-4 to TRBJ2-3. The CDR3 extends over 13 residues, inclusive of both ends. The CDR3: CASSRVGTDMEYS.

Comments on this clonotype: One end of the junction is discordant with germline, which a read error may explain. V and J are TRBV12-3 or TRBV12-4 and TRBJ2-3; 7 bases map to TRBD1. The CDR3 contains 15 residues. In nucleotides, the CDR3 is TGTGCCAGCAGTACCCGAACAGGGGACACAGATGCGCAGTATTTT. Amino acid sequence: CASSTRTGDTDAQYF.

The V call is TRBV7-2, the J call TRBJ2-2; D perhaps matches TRBD2 (5 bases). Trimming removed 7 bases from V and 4 bases from J, with 13 bases in between. The CDR3 spans 14 residues. Per the germline V gene, CDR1 is SGHTA and CDR2 is FQGNSA. This CDR3 is CASKTEVPTGELFF. The CDR3 DNA reads as TGTGCCAGCAAGACGGAGGTTCCCACCGGGGAGCTGTTTTTT.

A note on this clonotype: This may stem from a read error, because a much larger clone lies one nucleotide away. The chain couples TRBV18 to TRBJ2-5; D uncertain. The CDR3 contains 12 residues. Looked up from germline, CDR1 is KGHSH and CDR2 is LQKENI. CDR3 sequence: CAGSPPGETQYF. In DNA form, the CDR3 reads TGTGCCGGCTCACCCCCGGGAGAGACCCAGTACTTC.

A note on this clonotype: This clone may be a read error of a much larger clone one base away. The rearrangement links TRBV7-2 to TRBJ1-2; D unclear. Looked up from germline, CDR1 is SGHTA and CDR2 is FQGNSA. The CDR3 sequence is 14 residues long. CDR3 DNA: TGTGCCAGCAGCTTAGGGCTCTATAACTATGGCCACACCTTC. Protein: CASSLGLYNYGHTF.